This T cell receptor (beta chain) was identified during a study of cytomegalovirus exposure and HLA in healthy donors. PCR used 60 Vbeta primers and 13 Jbeta primers. Libraries were prepared by immunoSEQ multiplex PCR; TCRdb keeps only in-frame clonotypes and omits some of them. The table lists around 190,000 clones, 60% to 80% of them singletons, with under 2.5% in the top ten. The V gene end was trimmed by 5 bases and the J gene end by 10 bases; junction bases not matched to a gene: 14. Germline CDR1 and CDR2: SGHVS and FNYEAQ. The CDR3 sequence is 17 residues long. The sample was PBMCs. The clonotype comes from a man in his 60s in good health and CMV-seronegative. V and J are TRBV7-6 and TRBJ1-6; 10 positions agree with TRBD1. CDR3 sequence: CASSREGQGTYDSPLHF. The CDR3, as DNA: TGTGCCAGCAGCCGTGAGGGACAGGGGACATACGACTCACCCCTCCACTTT. The variable domain in full, with the rest retrieved from reference TRBV7-6 and TRBJ1-6, is GAGVSQSPRYKVTKRGQDVALRCDPISGHVSLYWYRQALGQGPEFLTYFNYEAQQDKSGLPNDRFSAERPEGSISTLTIQRTEQRDSAMYRCASSREGQGTYDSPLHFGNGTRLTVT.